These 5 T cell receptor beta chains were sequenced from one sample in a study of TIL therapy for anti-PD-1-resistant metastatic lung cancer. Indicated time point: pre-treatment sample, taken before nivolumab and TIL therapy. The immunoSEQ assay was v3. Assay used: immunoSEQ multiplex PCR; TCRdb lists only in-frame clones, some missing. This sample has 10,000 or so clones, with approximately 80% found just once. Sequenced here: blood, sampled at baseline. Receptor source: a person between 25 and 79 years old with non-small cell lung cancer.

The genes are TRBV2 and TRBJ1-2; TRBD1 aligns across 10 bases. This CDR3 has 14 amino acids. V trimming: 5 bases; J trimming: 3 bases; junction bases outside the gene matches: 3. The germline V gene encodes CDR1 SNHLY and CDR2 FYNNEI. DNA of the CDR3: TGTGCCAGCAGTCCGGGACAGGGGTACTATGGCTACACCTTC. Its translation: CASSPGQGYYGYTF. Based on the CDR3 plus reference TRBV2 and TRBJ1-2, the full variable domain is EPEVTQTPSHQVTQMGQEVILRCVPISNHLYFYWYRQILGQKVEFLVSFYNNEISEKSEIFDDQFSVERPDGSNFTLKIRSTKLEDSAMYFCASSPGQGYYGYTFGSGTRLTVV.

This chain joins TRBV14 and TRBJ2-3, with a tentative D call TRBD2 (6 bases). The CDR3 totals 16 residues. The germline CDR1 and CDR2 sequences are SGHDN and FVKESK. Trimming pared 4 bases from V and 6 bases from J, leaving 20 bases between. DNA for the CDR3: TGTGCCAGCAGCCCGGCAATTAGCGGACCCTTGGATACGCAGTATTTT. As protein: CASSPAISGPLDTQYF.

V is TRBV11-2 and J is TRBJ2-7; D is ambiguous. CDR1 is SGHAT, CDR2 FQNNGV, per germline. The length of the CDR3 is 16 residues. V shed 2 bases and J shed 2 bases, with 16 bases lying between them. This CDR3 is CASSLLRGTAAYEQYF. DNA for the CDR3: TGTGCCAGCAGCTTATTGAGAGGAACCGCTGCCTACGAGCAGTACTTC.

The chain recombines TRBV11-2 with TRBJ2-1; 9 nucleotides agree with TRBD2. V shed 8 bases and J 0 bases; nucleotides not matched to a gene: 11. This CDR3 is built from 17 residues. From germline, CDR1 is SGHAT and CDR2 FQNNGV. CDR3 amino acids: CASRSLGGRDSYNEQFF. The CDR3 DNA reads as TGTGCCAGCCGATCCCTCGGCGGGAGGGACTCCTACAATGAGCAGTTCTTC.

CDR3 DNA sequence: TGCGCCAGCAGCCAAGTAGAACGCTCCTACGAGCAGTACTTC. Encoded protein: CASSQVERSYEQYF. This chain uses TRBV4-1 with TRBJ2-7; D uncertain. Trimming took off 1 base at V and 0 bases at J, with 7 bases between the two ends. The CDR3 is 14 residues long. Germline V lookup: CDR1 MGHRA, CDR2 YSYEKL.